The entry below describes one T cell receptor (beta chain). No cognate antigen has been identified for it. No much larger clonotype is one base removed from it; base qualities were not supplied. The collaborating institutions used their own protocols to collect whole blood in K2EDTA tubes. For TCRbeta analysis, collaborators shipped samples as frozen whole blood, isolated PBMCs, or DNA extracted from either of those sample types. V is reduced by 4 bases and J by 0 bases, leaving a spacing of 18 bases between them. The germline V gene (reference sequence) gives CDR1 as MNHEY and CDR2 as SMNVEV. The CDR3, cysteine through phenylalanine, is 18 amino acids long. Of all the DNA, just the CDR3 is kept, 54 bases in frame from base 1. This entry comes from a study of blood T cell repertoires in COVID-19 (TCRdb year 2020). At the level of the whole study: Samples covering the acute and convalescent phases of COVID-19 were provided by collaborators in the United States, Italy and Spain. The material from the prospective study consisted of cDNA or gDNA derived from T cells, B-cell-depleted T cells, or PBMCs. The dataset comprised deeply sampled blood TCRbeta repertoires from subjects exposed to, actively infected with, or recovered from COVID-19. The repertoires were made available in a free public database intended to serve as a resource for research on the immune response to SARS-CoV-2. Samples were obtained from the ongoing ImmuneRACE study (first 160 participants) and from 1,254 subjects provided by 6 global collaborators. A de-identified subject ID, COVID-19 status, age in years and sex were almost always included in the sample metadata. HLA class I and class II types, where available, came from metadata supplied by the sample provider rather than from assay-based typing. The paper's findings and limits, for the study overall: How much clinical and demographic metadata was included differed by source and by participant, and the metadata was provided uncurated.

TCRbeta CDR3 regions were amplified from genomic DNA by means of the immunoSEQ Assay, a bias-controlled multiplex PCR. In the paper's pipeline: Within the assay, amplification of reference gene primers was used to estimate how many nucleated cells each sample contained. To quantify the absolute abundance of each unique TCRbeta CDR3 rearrangement, sequence reads were collapsed and filtered. For each sample, productive Simpson clonality was calculated by taking the square root of Simpson's diversity index across productive rearrangements. TCRdb mirrors the immuneACCESS table, restricted to in-frame sequences. Some clones are absent from its copies; in checked studies, under half trace to an unresolved V gene, and the reason for the others is unknown. V and J calls and clone size follow that table, whereas D and trimming were derived from the DNA. The sample includes 130,000 or so clones, with approximately 85% observed a single time. The biggest ten clones account for about 12% of the sample.

Sequenced: peripheral blood. In this chain, TRBV27 is recombined with TRBJ1-4; no confident D gene assignment can be made. The sequence derives from a human donor in a cohort sampled during active COVID-19. CDR3 protein: CASSSRYRYSATNEKLFF. The nucleotides are TGTGCCAGCAGTTCCCGATACAGATACTCTGCAACTAATGAAAAACTGTTTTTT.